This entry lists 27 T cell receptor beta chains sequenced from one sample in a study of cytomegalovirus exposure and HLA in healthy donors (TCRdb year 2017). The library was prepared using the immunoSEQ multiplex PCR assay. A mixture of 60 forward primers for TCR Vbeta segments and 13 reverse primers for TCR Jbeta segments was used in the multiplex PCR. TCRdb re-hosts the immuneACCESS table, in-frame sequences only. Its copies lack some clones; in the studies checked, an unresolved V gene accounts for under half of them, and the cause for the rest is not known. In all, the sample holds approximately 190,000 clones, and over 70% of those were seen once. Of the sample, 3.5% to 4% falls within the top ten clones. The source material was PBMCs. The receptors here all came from a man aged 50-60 years in good health and CMV-seronegative.

The chain couples TRBV5-1 to TRBJ2-2; 9 positions match TRBD1. There are 16 residues in the CDR3. CDR1 and CDR2 from the germline V gene are SGHRS and YFSETQ. With V trimmed by 1 base and J by 7 bases, 8 bases remained unmatched. The CDR3 reads CASSLWLQGANGELFF. The DNA of the CDR3 is TGCGCCAGCAGCTTGTGGCTACAGGGGGCTAACGGGGAGCTGTTTTTT.

The V call is TRBV7-6, the J call TRBJ1-6; tentatively, D is TRBD1 (5 bases). The CDR3 covers 14 residues. Germline V gene lookup returns CDR1 SGHVS and CDR2 FNYEAQ. V shed 3 bases and J shed 9 bases, with 12 bases lying between them. The CDR3: CASSFGQKGSPLHF. Here the CDR3 DNA reads TGTGCCAGCAGCTTCGGACAAAAGGGTTCACCCCTCCACTTT.

J is TRBJ1-2 and V is TRBV6-1, with a possible D match to TRBD1 (5 bases). Germline V CDR1 and CDR2: MNHNS, SASEGT. The CDR3 is 14 amino acids. V lost 3 bases and J lost 4, with 12 bases in between. The CDR3 DNA reads as TGTGCCAGCAGTGAGTCGGGGGGATCCTATGGCTACACCTTC. It specifies CASSESGGSYGYTF.

The chain links TRBV28 to TRBJ2-6; D might be TRBD1 (6 bases). V lost 5 bases and J 1 base, leaving 9 bases between the germline ends. Germline CDR1 is MDHEN and CDR2 is SYDVKM. This CDR3 spans 15 amino acids. CDR3 protein: CASSPQGSGANVLTF. CDR3 DNA sequence: TGTGCCAGCAGTCCACAGGGTTCTGGGGCCAACGTCCTGACTTTC.

The V gene is TRBV15, the J gene TRBJ2-5; 9 bases are a match to TRBD2. The trim removed 0 bases at V and 3 bases at J, leaving 11 bases unmatched. CDR3 length: 18 residues. Per the germline V gene, CDR1 is LNHNV and CDR2 is YYDKDF (reference sequence). The CDR3 reads CATSRDNRLAGTEETQYF. The CDR3 DNA sequence: TGTGCCACCAGCAGAGATAACAGGCTAGCGGGGACGGAAGAGACCCAGTACTTC.

The V call is TRBV29-1, the J call TRBJ2-5; tentative D call: TRBD2 (6 bases). The ends were cut back, 8 bases at V and 11 bases at J, with 24 bases in the middle. From germline, CDR1 is SQVTM and CDR2 ANQGSEA. The CDR3 length is 13 residues. The CDR3 loop reads CSFLTQPGREQYF. The CDR3 DNA is TGCAGCTTTTTGACACAACCCGGACGGGAGCAGTACTTC.

As to this clone: At one end, the junction sequence differs from germline, possibly due to a read error. This sequence joins TRBV7-9 and TRBJ2-3; TRBD2 might be the D (5 bases). The CDR3 sequence is 13 residues long. CDR1 and CDR2 (germline): SEHNR, FQNEAQ (reference sequence). CDR3 bases: TGTTCCAGCAGCTCCGACGGGGAGATTACGCAGTATTTT. Its translation is CSSSSDGEITQYF.

This chain connects TRBV6-4 to TRBJ2-1; D is uncertain. The germline V gene has CDR1 MRHNA and CDR2 SNTAGT. The CDR3 consists of 15 residues. Trimming removed 3 bases at V and 1 base at J, with 10 bases between. The CDR3 nucleotides read TGTGCCAGCAGTGAAGAGCTGTGGTCCTACAATGAGCAGTTCTTC. Amino acids: CASSEELWSYNEQFF.

This clone was picked up a small number of times. The V and J genes are TRBV29-1 and TRBJ2-1; 7 bases line up with TRBD1. The CDR3 has 16 residues. Losses at the gene ends were 0 bases for V and 2 bases for J; bases not matched to a gene: 7. The germline CDR1 and CDR2 sequences are SQVTM and ANQGSEA. CDR3 sequence (DNA): TGCAGCGTTGAAGATATAGGGGGCCCCGCCTACAATGAGCAGTTCTTC. It translates to CSVEDIGGPAYNEQFF.

The chain has TRBV5-6 and TRBJ2-4; 14 positions match TRBD2. CDR1 is SGHDT and CDR2 is YYEEEE in the germline V gene. The CDR3 runs to 16 residues. V trimming: 3 bases; J trimming: 9 bases; junction bases outside the gene matches: 8. CDR3 coding DNA: TGTGCCAGCAGCTCGACTAGCGGGGGGGAAAGTTTCATTCAGTACTTC. As protein: CASSSTSGGESFIQYF.

As to this clone: Other DNA sequences in the sample encode the same CDR3. The gene calls are TRBV4-1 and TRBJ1-2, with no clear D. Trimming left V 3 bases short and J 3 bases short, with 8 bases between. This CDR3 is 13 amino acids long. Per the germline V gene, CDR1 is MGHRA and CDR2 is YSYEKL. The CDR3 sequence is CASSHSKDYGYTF. The CDR3 nucleotides read TGCGCCAGCAGCCATAGTAAAGACTATGGCTACACCTTC.

This clone turned up a few times. The J gene is TRBJ1-3, the V gene TRBV7-2, with a possible D match to TRBD1 (6 bases). The CDR3 is 14 residues long. V dropped 8 bases and J dropped 0 bases, with 11 bases sitting between them. Germline values: CDR1 SGHTA, CDR2 FQGNSA. The CDR3, as DNA: TGTGCCAGCGGGCAGGGGAGCTCTGGAAACACCATATATTTT. This translates into CASGQGSSGNTIYF.

The chain recombines TRBV7-2 with TRBJ2-2; D call uncertain. The CDR3 length is 15 residues. Germline values: CDR1 SGHTA, CDR2 FQGNSA. V gave up 6 bases and J gave up 2 bases, with 13 bases separating them. CDR3 in amino acids: CASRPGSTNTGELFF. As DNA, the CDR3 is TGTGCCAGCAGGCCTGGCTCCACAAACACCGGGGAGCTGTTTTTT.

This rearrangement joins TRBV7-9 to TRBJ2-7, with D possibly TRBD1 on 6 matching bases. The CDR3 covers 13 residues. The V gene lost 3 bases and the J gene lost 2 bases, with 8 bases spanning the gap. Germline CDR1 and CDR2: SEHNR and FQNEAQ (reference sequence). The CDR3 here is CASSLDSTYEQYF. For the CDR3, the DNA is TGTGCCAGCAGCTTGGACAGCACCTACGAGCAGTACTTC.

V gene TRBV10-3 combines with J gene TRBJ1-1; maybe TRBD1 (5 bases). The CDR3 extends over 15 amino acids. Germline assignment: CDR1 ENHRY and CDR2 SYGVKD. V lost 0 bases and J 2 bases, leaving 10 bases between the germline ends. The CDR3 bases are TGTGCCATCAGTGAGTCTAGAGACAGAAACACTGAAGCTTTCTTT. Translation: CAISESRDRNTEAFF.

The genes are TRBV20-1 and TRBJ1-1, with D possibly being TRBD1 (5 bases). Per the germline V gene, CDR1 is DFQATT and CDR2 is SNEGSKA (reference sequence). This CDR3 spans 11 amino acids. V shed 1 base and J shed 6 bases, with 6 bases lying between them. The CDR3 DNA follows: TGCAGTGCTAGAGGGGGCCCTGAAGCTTTCTTT. This translates into CSARGGPEAFF.

The chain couples TRBV7-3 to TRBJ1-6; D not certain. Trimming removed 1 base from V and 10 bases from J, with 11 bases in between. The germline CDR1 and CDR2 sequences are SGHTA and FQGTGA. The CDR3 is 14 residues long. This CDR3 reads CASSLRGKSSPLHF. The DNA for the CDR3 is TGTGCCAGCAGCTTAAGAGGGAAATCCTCACCCCTCCACTTT.

The V call is TRBV29-1, the J call TRBJ2-3; TRBD2 agrees at 9 bases. With 7 bases clipped from V and 6 bases from J, the junction kept 8 bases outside the gene matches. In germline, CDR1 is SQVTM, CDR2 ANQGSEA. The CDR3 consists of 13 residues. The CDR3 nucleotides read TGCAGCGCCGGCGGGGGGGCTCAGGATACGCAGTATTTT. Encoded protein: CSAGGGAQDTQYF.

This clone has only a few counts. The chain employs TRBV7-2 and TRBJ2-1; 8 bases are a match to TRBD1. Germline CDR1 is SGHTA and CDR2 is FQGNSA. CDR3 length: 15 residues. V dropped 2 bases and J dropped 7; count of bases not matched to a gene: 7. CDR3 nucleotide sequence: TGTGCCAGCAGCTTAAACAGGGGGACGCGAAATGAGCAGTTCTTC. This sequence encodes CASSLNRGTRNEQFF.

This rearrangement joins TRBV7-9 to TRBJ2-7; 7 nucleotides align to TRBD1. This CDR3 comprises 17 residues. The trim removed 5 bases at V and 0 bases at J, leaving 13 bases unmatched. Germline V gene data show CDR1 as SEHNR and CDR2 as FQNEAQ (reference sequence). The CDR3 loop reads CASSHRPGTVNSYEQYF. In DNA, the CDR3 is TGTGCCAGCAGCCACCGACCCGGGACAGTGAACTCCTACGAGCAGTACTTC.

This clone has only one observation. The chain combines TRBV27 with TRBJ2-1; 8 bases align to TRBD1. Losses at the gene ends were 5 bases for V and 4 bases for J; bases not matched to a gene: 7. The CDR3 spans 15 residues. From germline, CDR1 is MNHEY and CDR2 SMNVEV (reference sequence). CDR3 coding DNA: TGTGCCAGCAGTCTGGGACAGGTCCCTTACAATGAGCAGTTCTTC. Translating gives CASSLGQVPYNEQFF.

The chain couples TRBV5-1 to TRBJ2-3; 13 bases line up with TRBD2. The CDR3 consists of 16 residues. The junction had 8 bases not matched to a gene; V was cut back by 4 bases and J by 6 bases. Germline V gene lookup returns CDR1 SGHRS and CDR2 YFSETQ. CDR3 in amino acids: CASSAGLAGFRDTQYF. The DNA of the CDR3 is TGCGCCAGCAGCGCGGGACTAGCGGGGTTCAGGGATACGCAGTATTTT.

The gene calls are TRBV5-6 and TRBJ1-2, with D possibly TRBD1 on 5 matching bases. Germline V gives CDR1 SGHDT, CDR2 YYEEEE. The CDR3 spans 18 residues. Trimming removed 0 bases from V and 0 bases from J, with 18 bases in between. The CDR3 here is CASSLGAEGRTPNYGYTF. Written as DNA, the CDR3 is TGTGCCAGCAGCTTGGGGGCGGAGGGACGAACCCCTAACTATGGCTACACCTTC.

The V call is TRBV9, the J call TRBJ2-3; D uncertain. This CDR3 is 14 amino acids long. V lost 8 bases to trimming and J lost 2 bases, with 15 bases between them. Germline CDR1 reads SGDLS; CDR2 reads YYNGEE. The CDR3 DNA is TGTGCCAGTAACGCGGTGTCCCACACAGATACGCAGTATTTT. It is translated as CASNAVSHTDTQYF.

Notes on this clone: No DNA is shown, since the ends of the CDR3 on it are uncertain; the CDR3 is the one TCRdb lists. The chain uses TRBV27 and TRBJ2-7; the table names TRBD2, a call not compared with the DNA. The CDR3 is 15 residues long, counting both termini. The germline gives CDR1 MNHEY, CDR2 SMNVEV (reference sequence). CDR3 sequence: CASSSSTSGSYEQYF.

The chain couples TRBV6-4 to TRBJ2-1; TRBD1 matches at 8 bases. CDR1 MRHNA and CDR2 SNTAGT come from the germline V gene. Unmatched junction bases numbered 5, after V lost 5 bases and J lost 8 bases. The CDR3 is 13 residues long. CDR3 sequence reads: CASSFDRGHEQFF. For the CDR3, the DNA is TGTGCCAGCAGTTTCGACAGGGGACATGAGCAGTTCTTC.

The sample holds one count of this clone. This chain connects TRBV2 to TRBJ1-1, with D perhaps TRBD1 (6 bases). Germline lookup yields CDR1 SNHLY and CDR2 FYNNEI. Trimming took off 8 bases at V and 6 bases at J, with 16 bases between the two ends. The CDR3 length is 13 residues. The CDR3 coding sequence is TGTGCCAGCGGGGTAGGGGGTTTCGCTGAAGCTTTCTTT. Translating it yields CASGVGGFAEAFF.